The entry below describes one T cell receptor (beta chain). The antigen is not known. With 60 Vbeta and 13 Jbeta primers, the PCR was carried out. Data came from immunoSEQ multiplex PCR; TCRdb stores just in-frame clones and leaves some out. The sample has 170,000 or so clones; about four fifths are singletons. This record comes from a study of cytomegalovirus exposure and HLA in healthy donors. Study background: Most genotyped donors, about four fifths of fewer than 400, had Caucasian-associated genetic ancestry. General study results and limits: Looking again later, the authors saw that most CMV-associated TCR beta chains seemed HLA-restricted. Accurate prediction of HLA-A and HLA-B alleles (for most subjects) was reportedly achieved from TCR beta sequences. Most TCR beta V segments were productive about 87% or about 30% of the time in an earlier analysis.

This clonotype originated in a girl between 5 and 17 years old in good health and CMV-seropositive. Material: PBMCs.

The CDR3 region has the DNA TGCGCCAGCAGCTTGGAAGGGGGCCAAAACACCATATATTTT. This gives the protein CASSLEGGQNTIYF. The chain has TRBV5-1 and TRBJ1-3, with 7 nucleotides matching TRBD1. With V trimmed by 0 bases and J by 6 bases, 3 bases remained unmatched. This CDR3 has 14 amino acids. Germline CDR1 reads SGHRS; CDR2 reads YFSETQ.